The 21 T cell receptor beta chains below all came from one sample that was sequenced in a study of blood T cell repertoires in COVID-19. The data were produced by immunoSEQ multiplex PCR, yet TCRdb's version contains in-frame clones alone and is incomplete. The repertoire includes some 69,000 clones, under 85% of them detected once, and 16% sits in the top ten. The sample comprised peripheral blood. These receptors originate from a man in his fifties or sixties with acute or convalescent COVID-19.

The CDR3 coding sequence is TGTGCCAGCAGACGAACTACCGGGACAGGGGACGATTCACCCCTCCACTTT. Translating it yields CASRRTTGTGDDSPLHF. V usage is TRBV7-2 and J usage is TRBJ1-6; 10 bases line up with TRBD1. With V trimmed by 6 bases and J by 8 bases, 13 bases remained unmatched. Germline V gives CDR1 SGHTA, CDR2 FQGNSA. This CDR3 is built from 17 residues.

This chain joins TRBV3-1 (or the pseudogene TRBV3-2) and TRBJ2-7; TRBD1 matches at 9 bases. Trimming removed 4 bases from V and 5 bases from J; junction bases left unmatched: 6. The CDR3 is made up of 14 amino acids. Germline CDR1 and CDR2: LGHDT and YNNKEL (reference sequence). The CDR3 protein is CASSPTDRGHEQYF. The CDR3 DNA follows: TGTGCCAGCAGCCCAACGGACAGGGGCCACGAGCAGTACTTC.

CDR3 loop: CASTPGTGLNEQFF. CDR3 in DNA: TGTGCCAGCACCCCCGGGACAGGACTCAATGAGCAGTTCTTC. The J gene is TRBJ2-1, the V gene TRBV7-2; 8 bases line up with TRBD1. CDR1 is SGHTA and CDR2 is FQGNSA in the germline V gene. Trimming removed 7 bases from V and 6 bases from J; junction bases left unmatched: 8. The CDR3 has 14 amino acids.

This clone has a handful of counts. The CDR3 sequence: CAISGHPTTGISNQPQHF. The CDR3 DNA follows: TGTGCCATCAGTGGACATCCCACGACAGGGATTAGCAATCAGCCCCAGCATTTT. The rearrangement joins TRBV10-3 to TRBJ1-5; 7 nucleotides match TRBD1. The CDR3 covers 18 residues. Germline values: CDR1 ENHRY, CDR2 SYGVKD. Trimming cost V 4 bases and J 0 bases; bases outside gene matches: 12.

V gene TRBV7-2 combines with J gene TRBJ2-1; 10 bases agree with TRBD1. This CDR3 is built from 14 residues. J lost 7 bases, V lost 7 bases, and 7 bases had no gene match. The V gene's germline CDR1 is SGHTA and CDR2 FQGNSA. The CDR3 protein is CASKGAGQGNEQFF. The CDR3 DNA follows: TGTGCCAGCAAGGGCGCGGGACAGGGGAATGAGCAGTTCTTC.

This clone turned up a few times. The V gene is TRBV18, the J gene TRBJ1-2, with TRBD1 matching 9 bases. The CDR3 extends over 17 amino acids. Unmatched junction bases numbered 22, after V lost 10 bases and J lost 7 bases. CDR1 is KGHSH and CDR2 is LQKENI in the germline V gene. The CDR3 DNA sequence: TGTGCCACCACCCAATCTACAGGGGGCTTATTTGGCGGTGGCTACACCTTC. It specifies CATTQSTGGLFGGGYTF.

The CDR3: CASSRQGTEAFF. Written as DNA, the CDR3 is TGTGCCAGCAGCCGCCAGGGAACTGAAGCTTTCTTT. The V gene is TRBV7-2, the J gene TRBJ1-1; D is perhaps TRBD1 (5 bases). In germline, CDR1 is SGHTA, CDR2 FQGNSA. Trimming took off 5 bases at V and 5 bases at J, with 9 bases between the two ends. This CDR3 is built from 12 residues.

This clone turned up a few times. This CDR3 reads CASSFSEGAYGANVLTF. The CDR3 DNA reads TGTGCCAGCAGCTTTAGTGAGGGGGCTTATGGGGCCAACGTCCTGACTTTC. The chain has TRBV5-8 and TRBJ2-6, with 7 bases aligning to TRBD1. The V gene end was trimmed by 2 bases and the J gene end by 3 bases; junction bases not matched to a gene: 8. The CDR3 contains 17 residues. The germline gives CDR1 SGHTS, CDR2 YDEGEE.

CDR3 region: CASSYNRHNSNQPQHF. The CDR3 DNA sequence: TGTGCCAGCAGTTACAACAGGCACAATAGCAATCAGCCCCAGCATTTT. The chain couples TRBV6-6 to TRBJ1-5, with a tentative D call TRBD1 (5 bases). Germline V gene lookup returns CDR1 MNHNY and CDR2 SVGAGI (reference sequence). Trimming shortened V by 2 bases and J by 0 bases, and 11 bases separated the two germline ends. The CDR3 runs to 16 residues.

The chain joins TRBV11-3 to TRBJ2-5; tentatively, D is TRBD2 (6 bases). V lost 0 bases, J lost 4 bases, and 9 bases lay in between. This CDR3 has 14 residues. Germline V gene data show CDR1 as SGHNT and CDR2 as YENEEA. CDR3 residues: CASSLDAGRETQYF. CDR3 nucleotide sequence: TGTGCCAGCAGCTTAGACGCGGGGCGAGAGACCCAGTACTTC.

In regard to this clone: The sample contains more than one DNA sequence encoding this CDR3. The chain links TRBV5-1 to TRBJ2-5; D gene uncertain. V was pared by 0 bases and J by 4 bases, with 7 bases between. Germline values: CDR1 SGHRS, CDR2 YFSETQ. The CDR3 loop spans 13 amino acids. The CDR3 loop reads CASSLGQIETQYF. In DNA, the CDR3 is TGCGCCAGCAGCTTGGGCCAGATAGAGACCCAGTACTTC.

The gene calls are TRBV7-2 and TRBJ1-2; 7 bases line up with TRBD1. The CDR3 sequence is 14 residues long. Germline CDR1 SGHTA, CDR2 FQGNSA. Trimming cost V 4 bases and J 6 bases; bases outside gene matches: 8. The CDR3 region has the DNA TGTGCCAGCAGCTATCGACAGGGCTCAAATGGCTACACCTTC. This encodes CASSYRQGSNGYTF. The whole variable domain, remainder taken from reference TRBV7-2 and TRBJ1-2, is GAGVSQSPSNKVTEKGKDVELRCDPISGHTALYWYRQSLGQGLEFLIYFQGNSAPDKSGLPSDRFSAERTGGSVSTLTIQRTQQEDSAVYLCASSYRQGSNGYTFGSGTRLTVV.

This clone showed up just a few times. The V and J genes are TRBV6-2 or TRBV6-3 and TRBJ1-2, with 7 positions matching TRBD1. Germline V gene data show CDR1 as MNHEY and CDR2 as SVGEGT. Trimming took 5 bases from V and 6 from J; bases not matched to a gene: 9. This CDR3 contains 14 residues. The CDR3 DNA reads as TGTGCCAGCAGTAAAACAGGGGTTAAGGATGGCTACACCTTC. The encoded protein is CASSKTGVKDGYTF.

The chain is built from TRBV5-4 and TRBJ1-4; 7 positions match TRBD1. The CDR3 spans 19 residues. Germline CDR1 reads SGHNT; CDR2 reads YYREEE (reference sequence). Trimming cost V 4 bases and J 3 bases; bases outside gene matches: 18. The CDR3 protein is CASSTRKRNTGASNEKLFF. The DNA for the CDR3 is TGTGCCAGCAGCACGCGCAAGAGAAATACAGGGGCTTCTAATGAAAAACTGTTTTTT.

The chain couples TRBV11-1 to TRBJ1-1, with a tentative D call TRBD1 (6 bases). Trimming shortened V by 5 bases and J by 4 bases, and 14 bases separated the two germline ends. The V gene's germline CDR1 is SGHAT and CDR2 FQDESV (reference sequence). CDR3 length equals 14 residues. This CDR3 is CASSRNRAPTEAFF. CDR3 nucleotide sequence: TGTGCCAGCAGCCGAAACAGGGCCCCCACTGAAGCTTTCTTT.

This clone has just a few counts. The rearrangement joins TRBV11-2 to TRBJ2-1; the D gene is possibly TRBD2 (6 bases). This CDR3 comprises 15 residues. The V end was cut by 1 base, the J end by 5 bases, with 12 bases between. Germline V gives CDR1 SGHAT, CDR2 FQNNGV. CDR3 DNA sequence: TGTGCCAGCAGCTTAGGGCAGGGAGGTGACAATGAGCAGTTCTTC. Translated: CASSLGQGGDNEQFF.

This clone was recorded a few times. The V gene is TRBV10-3, the J gene TRBJ2-7, with D possibly TRBD1 on 6 matching bases. Germline-derived CDR1 and CDR2 are ENHRY and SYGVKD. The CDR3 spans 14 residues. V shed 5 bases and J shed 0 bases, with 11 bases lying between them. CDR3 DNA: TGTGCCATCAGTTTAGGACAGAGCTCCTACGAGCAGTACTTC. Translating it yields CAISLGQSSYEQYF.

The chain carries TRBV9 and TRBJ2-5; 12 nucleotides agree with TRBD2. Germline-derived CDR1 and CDR2 are SGDLS and YYNGEE. Trimming at V came to 0 bases and at J to 5 bases, leaving 8 bases not matched to a gene. CDR3 size: 17 residues. This CDR3 reads CASSVGLAGAPGETQYF. In DNA, the CDR3 is TGTGCCAGCAGCGTAGGACTAGCGGGGGCCCCTGGGGAGACCCAGTACTTC.

This clone turned up a few times. This chain links TRBV5-1 with TRBJ2-5, with 7 bases lining up with TRBD1. The V and J ends lost 1 base and 1 base, in that order; junction bases with no gene match: 4. The CDR3 sequence is 15 residues long. CDR1 and CDR2 from the germline V gene are SGHRS and YFSETQ. CDR3 DNA sequence: TGCGCCAGCAGCTTGCAGACAGGGAGCCAAGAGACCCAGTACTTC. Protein: CASSLQTGSQETQYF.

V gene TRBV18 combines with J gene TRBJ2-5, with 10 nucleotides matching TRBD2. Looked up from germline, CDR1 is KGHSH and CDR2 is LQKENI. CDR3 length: 14 amino acids. J gave up 5 bases and V 0 bases, and 0 bases lay outside the gene matches. The CDR3 DNA reads TGTGCCAGCTCACCACCGGGACTAGCGGAGACCCAGTACTTC. As protein: CASSPPGLAETQYF. The full variable domain, rest sourced from reference TRBV18 and TRBJ2-5, is NAGVMQNPRHLVRRRGQEARLRCSPMKGHSHVYWYRQLPEEGLKFMVYLQKENIIDESGMPKERFSAEFPKEGPSILRIQQVVRGDSAAYFCASSPPGLAETQYFGPGTRLLVL.

The chain combines TRBV6-5 with TRBJ2-5; 8 bases map to TRBD2. Germline V gene data show CDR1 as MNHEY and CDR2 as SVGAGI. CDR3 length: 13 residues. The V gene end was trimmed by 6 bases and the J gene end by 2 bases; junction bases not matched to a gene: 2. Written as DNA, the CDR3 is TGTGCCAGCAGCACTAGCGGACAAGAGACCCAGTACTTC. The encoded protein is CASSTSGQETQYF.